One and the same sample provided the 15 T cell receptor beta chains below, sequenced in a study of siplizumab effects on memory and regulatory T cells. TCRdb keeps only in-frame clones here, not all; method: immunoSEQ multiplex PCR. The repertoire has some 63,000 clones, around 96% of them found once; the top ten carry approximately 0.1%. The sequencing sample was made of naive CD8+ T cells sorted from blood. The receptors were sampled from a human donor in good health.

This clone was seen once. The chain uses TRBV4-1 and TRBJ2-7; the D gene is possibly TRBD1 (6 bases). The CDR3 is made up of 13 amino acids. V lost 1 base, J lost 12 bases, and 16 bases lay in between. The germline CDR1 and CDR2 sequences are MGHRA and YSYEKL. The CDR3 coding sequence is TGCGCCAGCAGCCAAGTAGAGGGGGTGCGTCCGTACTTC. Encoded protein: CASSQVEGVRPYF.

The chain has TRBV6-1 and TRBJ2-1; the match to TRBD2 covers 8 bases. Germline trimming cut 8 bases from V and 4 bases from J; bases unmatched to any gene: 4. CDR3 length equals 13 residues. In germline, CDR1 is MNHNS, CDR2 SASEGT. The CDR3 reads CASYPGGYNEQFF. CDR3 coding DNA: TGTGCCAGCTACCCGGGGGGGTACAATGAGCAGTTCTTC.

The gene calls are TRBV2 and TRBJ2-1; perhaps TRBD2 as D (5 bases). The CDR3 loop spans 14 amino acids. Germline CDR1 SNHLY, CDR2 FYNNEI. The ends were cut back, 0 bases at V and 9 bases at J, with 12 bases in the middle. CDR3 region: CASSEALRGFEQFF. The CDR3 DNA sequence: TGTGCCAGCAGTGAAGCGCTTCGGGGTTTTGAGCAGTTCTTC.

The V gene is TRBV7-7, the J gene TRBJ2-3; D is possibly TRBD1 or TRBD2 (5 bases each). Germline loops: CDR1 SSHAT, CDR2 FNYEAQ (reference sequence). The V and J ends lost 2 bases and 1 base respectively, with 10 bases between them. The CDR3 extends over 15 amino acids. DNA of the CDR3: TGTGCCAGCAGCTTAATTCTGGGGGGCACAGATACGCAGTATTTT. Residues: CASSLILGGTDTQYF.

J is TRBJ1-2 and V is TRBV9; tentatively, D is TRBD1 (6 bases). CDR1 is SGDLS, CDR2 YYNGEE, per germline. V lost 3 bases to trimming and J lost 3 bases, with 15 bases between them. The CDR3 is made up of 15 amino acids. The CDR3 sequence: CASSGSGQPDYGYTF. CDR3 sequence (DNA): TGTGCCAGCAGCGGGTCTGGACAGCCCGACTATGGCTACACCTTC.

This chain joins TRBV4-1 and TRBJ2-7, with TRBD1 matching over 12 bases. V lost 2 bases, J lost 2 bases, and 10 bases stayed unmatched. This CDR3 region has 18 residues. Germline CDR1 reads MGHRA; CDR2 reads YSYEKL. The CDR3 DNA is TGCGCCAGCAGCCAACTCTCGGGACAGGGGGCCACACCCTACGAGCAGTACTTC. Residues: CASSQLSGQGATPYEQYF.

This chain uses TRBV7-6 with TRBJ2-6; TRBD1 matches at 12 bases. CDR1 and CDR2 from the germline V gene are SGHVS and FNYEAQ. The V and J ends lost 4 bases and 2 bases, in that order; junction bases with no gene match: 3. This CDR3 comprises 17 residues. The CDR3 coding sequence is TGTGCCAGCAGCTCCGGGACAGGGGGCACTGGGGCCAACGTCCTGACTTTC. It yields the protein CASSSGTGGTGANVLTF.

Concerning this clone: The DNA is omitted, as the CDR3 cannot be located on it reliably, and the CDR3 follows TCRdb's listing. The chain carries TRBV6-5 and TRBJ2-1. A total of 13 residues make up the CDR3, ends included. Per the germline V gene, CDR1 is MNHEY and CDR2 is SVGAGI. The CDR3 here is CASSFGLGTRRFF.

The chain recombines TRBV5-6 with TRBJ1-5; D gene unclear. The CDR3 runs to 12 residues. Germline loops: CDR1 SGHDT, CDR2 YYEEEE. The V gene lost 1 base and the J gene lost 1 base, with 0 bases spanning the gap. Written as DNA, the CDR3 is TGTGCCAGCAGCTTGAGCAATCAGCCCCAGCATTTT. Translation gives CASSLSNQPQHF.

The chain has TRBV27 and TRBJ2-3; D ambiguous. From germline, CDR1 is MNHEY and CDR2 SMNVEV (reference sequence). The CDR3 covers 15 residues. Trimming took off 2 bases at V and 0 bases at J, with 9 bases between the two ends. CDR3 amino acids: CASSLGQESTDTQYF. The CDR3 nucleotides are TGTGCCAGCAGTTTAGGGCAGGAGAGCACAGATACGCAGTATTTT.

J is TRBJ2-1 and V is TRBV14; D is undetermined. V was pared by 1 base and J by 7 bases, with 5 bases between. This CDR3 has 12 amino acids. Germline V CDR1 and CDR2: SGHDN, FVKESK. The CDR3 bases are TGTGCCAGCAGCCAAGGACATAATGAGCAGTTCTTC. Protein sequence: CASSQGHNEQFF.

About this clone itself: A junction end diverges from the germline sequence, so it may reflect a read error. The CDR3 loop reads CASSLGPSPSAF. The CDR3 DNA reads TGTGCCAGCAGCTTGGGCCCTTCTCCCTCCGCCTTC. The chain carries TRBV13 and TRBJ1-2; D is uncertain. There are 12 residues in the CDR3. From germline, CDR1 is PRHDT and CDR2 FYEKMQ (reference sequence).

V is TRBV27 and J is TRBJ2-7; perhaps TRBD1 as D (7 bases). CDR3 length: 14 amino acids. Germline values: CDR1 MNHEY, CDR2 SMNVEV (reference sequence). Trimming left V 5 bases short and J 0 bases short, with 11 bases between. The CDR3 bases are TGTGCCAGCAGTCTGCAGGGGGGCTCCTACGAGCAGTACTTC. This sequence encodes CASSLQGGSYEQYF.

The CDR3 loop reads CASSLEETGNYEQYF. CDR3 bases: TGTGCCAGCAGCTTAGAGGAGACAGGAAACTACGAGCAGTACTTC. The rearrangement uses TRBV7-9 and TRBJ2-7; the D gene is possibly TRBD1 (6 bases). CDR1 is SEHNR and CDR2 is FQNEAQ in the germline V gene (reference sequence). This CDR3 is 15 amino acids long. The V gene lost 1 base and the J gene lost 3 bases, with 13 bases spanning the gap.

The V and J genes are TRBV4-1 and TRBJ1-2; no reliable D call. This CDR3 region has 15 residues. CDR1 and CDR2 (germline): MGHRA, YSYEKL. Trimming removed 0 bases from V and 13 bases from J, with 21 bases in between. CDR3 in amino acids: CASSQDLSIGGGVTF. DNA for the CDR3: TGCGCCAGCAGCCAAGATCTAAGCATCGGAGGAGGAGTCACCTTC.